This TCR beta chain came from a study of blood T cell repertoires in COVID-19. Turning to the study itself: From T cells, B-cell-depleted T cells, or PBMCs came the material, which was cDNA or gDNA.

Germline V gives CDR1 MNHEY, CDR2 SMNVEV (reference sequence). The CDR3 extends over 15 amino acids. J gave up 0 bases and V 10 bases, and 9 bases lay outside the gene matches. In the study's own analysis: Amplification with reference gene primers provided the estimates of nucleated cell counts. Clones were sequenced by immunoSEQ multiplex PCR, and TCRdb holds only the in-frame ones, with some missing. The V and J calls and clone size are taken from that table; D and trimming were inferred from the DNA. The top ten hold around 3.1% of the sample, which has 48,000 or so clones, around 91% seen once. The clonotype comes from a human donor in a cohort sampled during active COVID-19. The chain couples TRBV27 to TRBJ1-1, with 9 bases fitting TRBD1. Sequencing input: peripheral blood. The CDR3 DNA is TGTGCCAATCTCCGGGACAGGGCCATGAACACTGAAGCTTTCTTT. Amino acids: CANLRDRAMNTEAFF.